The 17 T cell receptor beta chains given below trace back to one sample, sequenced in a study of cytomegalovirus exposure and HLA in healthy donors. PCR amplification relied on 60 Vbeta primers (plus 13 Jbeta primers). Data came from immunoSEQ multiplex PCR; TCRdb stores just in-frame clones and leaves some out. Of 150,000 or so clones listed, roughly three quarters are singletons. The sequencing input was PBMCs. The source is a man aged 30 to 45 in good health and CMV-seropositive.

This chain uses TRBV7-2 with TRBJ1-1; D is unresolved. Germline CDR1 is SGHTA and CDR2 is FQGNSA. Trimming took 4 bases from V and 6 from J, leaving 18 bases between them. The CDR3 length is 15 residues. CDR3: CASSSRGTGKAEAFF. As DNA, the CDR3 is TGTGCCAGCAGCTCTAGAGGCACGGGAAAGGCTGAAGCTTTCTTT.

The chain recombines TRBV9 with TRBJ1-2; 8 bases are a match to TRBD1. The V gene end was trimmed by 2 bases and the J gene end by 6 bases; junction bases not matched to a gene: 9. Germline V gene data show CDR1 as SGDLS and CDR2 as YYNGEE. The CDR3 is 15 amino acids. The CDR3 coding sequence is TGTGCCAGCAGCGTTCGATCCGACAGGGGAGATGGCTACACCTTC. This translates into CASSVRSDRGDGYTF.

The rearrangement joins TRBV28 to TRBJ1-4; 9 bases are a match to TRBD1. This CDR3 has 14 amino acids. The trim removed 5 bases at V and 8 bases at J, leaving 6 bases unmatched. Germline lookup yields CDR1 MDHEN and CDR2 SYDVKM. The CDR3 region has the DNA TGTGCCAGCAGTACCAGGACAGGGGTCGAAAAACTGTTTTTT. This translates into CASSTRTGVEKLFF.

J is TRBJ2-7 and V is TRBV5-1, with D tentatively TRBD2 (7 bases). Germline loops: CDR1 SGHRS, CDR2 YFSETQ. With 0 bases removed from V and 3 bases from J, the gap between germline ends came to 16 bases. This CDR3 is 16 amino acids long. The CDR3 DNA sequence: TGCGCCAGCAGCTTGGAGGGGGGAGGGGGGTACTACGAGCAGTACTTC. It is translated as CASSLEGGGGYYEQYF.

The chain couples TRBV5-4 to TRBJ2-7; tentatively, D is TRBD2 (6 bases). Germline CDR1 is SGHNT and CDR2 is YYREEE (reference sequence). This CDR3 has 13 amino acids. V was cut by 5 bases and J by 6 bases, with 15 bases left in between. Written as DNA, the CDR3 is TGTGCCAGCAGAACCGGACTAACGACCGAGCAGTACTTC. This gives the protein CASRTGLTTEQYF.

This chain connects TRBV7-2 to TRBJ1-2, with a possible D match to TRBD1 (6 bases). V was cut by 4 bases and J by 4 bases, with 13 bases left in between. The germline V gene encodes CDR1 SGHTA and CDR2 FQGNSA. This CDR3 has 14 residues. The CDR3 is CASSSRGAAYGYTF. The CDR3 DNA reads as TGTGCCAGCAGCTCCAGGGGAGCAGCCTATGGCTACACCTTC. Together with reference TRBV7-2 and TRBJ1-2, the CDR3 gives the full variable domain: GAGVSQSPSNKVTEKGKDVELRCDPISGHTALYWYRQSLGQGLEFLIYFQGNSAPDKSGLPSDRFSAERTGGSVSTLTIQRTQQEDSAVYLCASSSRGAAYGYTFGSGTRLTVV.

The chain links TRBV28 to TRBJ1-1; maybe TRBD1 (5 bases). Germline values: CDR1 MDHEN, CDR2 SYDVKM. With 7 bases removed from V and 6 bases from J, the gap between germline ends came to 21 bases. The CDR3 spans 15 residues. The CDR3 loop is CASILTAYPSAEAFF. The CDR3 coding sequence is TGTGCCAGCATTTTGACAGCCTATCCCTCAGCTGAAGCTTTCTTT. The full variable domain, its missing parts supplied by reference TRBV28 and TRBJ1-1, is DVKVTQSSRYLVKRTGEKVFLECVQDMDHENMFWYRQDPGLGLRLIYFSYDVKMKEKGDIPEGYSVSREKKERFSLILESASTNQTSMYLCASILTAYPSAEAFFGQGTRLTVV.

This clone was counted only a few times. The chain carries TRBV28 and TRBJ1-3, with D perhaps TRBD1 (5 bases). The CDR3 runs to 15 residues. The ends were cut back, 3 bases at V and 4 bases at J, with 13 bases in the middle. The germline CDR1 and CDR2 sequences are MDHEN and SYDVKM. The CDR3 here is CASSLRGQGGNTIYF. CDR3 bases: TGTGCCAGCAGTTTGAGAGGCCAGGGAGGAAACACCATATATTTT.

The rearrangement joins TRBV5-1 to TRBJ2-7; TRBD2 agrees at 8 bases. Germline V lookup: CDR1 SGHRS, CDR2 YFSETQ. The CDR3 has 14 residues. J was trimmed by 5 bases and V by 0 bases; bases with no gene match: 4. CDR3 protein: CASSLGSGSNEQYF. CDR3 DNA: TGCGCCAGCAGCTTGGGGAGCGGGAGTAACGAGCAGTACTTC.

This sequence joins TRBV20-1 and TRBJ1-2; D remains ambiguous. The germline gives CDR1 DFQATT, CDR2 SNEGSKA (reference sequence). V was cut by 5 bases and J by 5 bases, with 9 bases left in between. CDR3 length: 11 residues. CDR3 amino acids: CSAGGEYGYTF. The CDR3 DNA reads as TGCAGTGCTGGCGGGGAGTATGGCTACACCTTC.

This sequence joins TRBV27 and TRBJ1-1, with a tentative D call TRBD1 (5 bases). V was trimmed by 5 bases and J by 5 bases, leaving 18 bases between them. The CDR3 spans 15 residues. Germline values: CDR1 MNHEY, CDR2 SMNVEV (reference sequence). The CDR3 here is CASSPRAGILTEAFF. CDR3 nucleotide sequence: TGTGCCAGCAGTCCCCGGGCAGGGATATTAACTGAAGCTTTCTTT.

The gene calls are TRBV30 and TRBJ1-5, with 9 bases matching TRBD1. The germline V gene has CDR1 GTSNPN and CDR2 SVGIG (reference sequence). This CDR3 contains 16 residues. Unmatched junction bases numbered 12, after V lost 2 bases and J lost 7 bases. The CDR3 sequence is CAWSTPTGGKGQPQHF. The CDR3 region has the DNA TGTGCCTGGAGTACCCCGACAGGGGGAAAGGGGCAGCCCCAGCATTTT.

This clone was picked up a small number of times. The chain is built from TRBV6-6 and TRBJ2-7; 11 nucleotides line up with TRBD1. The length of the CDR3 is 14 residues. CDR1 and CDR2 from the germline V gene are MNHNY and SVGAGI (reference sequence). Germline trimming cut 6 bases from V and 4 bases from J; bases unmatched to any gene: 5. CDR3 amino acids: CASRPGQGVYEQYF. The CDR3 bases are TGTGCCAGCAGACCGGGACAGGGGGTATACGAGCAGTACTTC.

CDR3 loop: CASSSPRQPGGQPQHF. Here the CDR3 DNA reads TGTGCCAGCAGTTCCCCTCGGCAACCGGGTGGCCAGCCCCAGCATTTT. The chain employs TRBV28 and TRBJ1-5; D gene ambiguous. The CDR3 totals 16 residues. V was pared by 4 bases and J by 7 bases, with 20 bases between. Germline values: CDR1 MDHEN, CDR2 SYDVKM. Full variable domain (outside the CDR3, taken from reference TRBV28 and TRBJ1-5): DVKVTQSSRYLVKRTGEKVFLECVQDMDHENMFWYRQDPGLGLRLIYFSYDVKMKEKGDIPEGYSVSREKKERFSLILESASTNQTSMYLCASSSPRQPGGQPQHFGDGTRLSIL.

The J gene is TRBJ2-3, the V gene TRBV6-1; tentative D call: TRBD2 (6 bases). Trimming removed 3 bases from V and 6 bases from J, with 16 bases in between. Germline values: CDR1 MNHNS, CDR2 SASEGT. This CDR3 is 15 amino acids long. Here the CDR3 reads CASSDGGLARDTQYF. The DNA for the CDR3 is TGTGCCAGCAGTGACGGAGGGTTAGCGAGGGATACGCAGTATTTT.

V usage is TRBV13 and J usage is TRBJ1-1; 10 positions match TRBD1. This CDR3 region has 13 residues. Per germline, CDR1 PRHDT and CDR2 FYEKMQ (reference sequence). V dropped 7 bases and J dropped 11; count of bases not matched to a gene: 10. The chain's CDR3 is CASNVPTGGGAFF. CDR3 in DNA: TGTGCCAGCAACGTACCGACAGGGGGCGGGGCTTTCTTT.

The chain recombines TRBV7-9 with TRBJ1-1; TRBD1 is a possible D gene (5 bases). V lost 5 bases and J 5 bases, leaving 9 bases between the germline ends. Germline values: CDR1 SEHNR, CDR2 FQNEAQ (reference sequence). The CDR3 covers 12 residues. The CDR3 nucleotides are TGTGCCAGCAGCCCTCGGGGGACTGAAGCTTTCTTT. It translates to CASSPRGTEAFF.